This T cell receptor (beta chain) was captured in a study of T cell responses to AZD1222 COVID-19 vaccine. The table came from immunoSEQ multiplex PCR; TCRdb's copy has only in-frame clones and leaves some out. The table lists about 120,000 clones, 88% of them singletons, with just over 3.5% in the top ten. CDR3 length: 17 amino acids. After removal of 2 bases from V and 1 base from J, the junction contained 11 bases not matched to a gene. Germline assignment: CDR1 SGHVS and CDR2 FQNEAQ. The receptor comes from an adult who received the AZD1222 COVID-19 vaccine. The gene calls are TRBV7-8 and TRBJ2-7, with 7 bases that match TRBD1. The material sequenced was peripheral blood, taken 28 days after the second AZD1222 dose. CDR3 residues: CASSLYSGTASSYEQYF. The CDR3 DNA reads TGTGCCAGCAGCTTATACTCCGGGACAGCCAGTTCCTACGAGCAGTACTTC.